The T cell receptor (beta chain) described here comes from a study of blood T cell repertoires in COVID-19 (dated by TCRdb to between 2020 and 2021). About the study as a whole: Collaborator samples came from the United States, Italy and Spain and covered acute and convalescent phases of COVID-19. Subjects who had been exposed to COVID-19, were actively infected with it, or had recovered from it provided the deeply sampled blood TCRbeta repertoires that made up the dataset. The sample metadata nearly always contained a de-identified subject ID, COVID-19 status, age in years and sex. Samples came from the ongoing ImmuneRACE study (first 160 participants) plus 1,254 subjects from 6 global collaborators. The repertoires were released in a freely available public database meant as a resource for research on the immune response to SARS-CoV-2. The material from the prospective study consisted of cDNA or gDNA derived from T cells, B-cell-depleted T cells, or PBMCs. HLA class I and class II types, where available, came from metadata supplied by the sample provider rather than from assay-based typing. Overall study results and their limits: How much clinical and demographic metadata was included differed by source and by participant, and the metadata was provided uncurated.

According to the germline V gene, CDR1 reads MGHRA and CDR2 reads YSYEKL. Relative to germline, V is 0 bases shorter and J is 5 bases shorter, with 10 bases between their ends. Spanning cysteine to phenylalanine, the CDR3 consists of 14 amino acids. Just the 42-base CDR3 DNA is kept, in frame starting at base 1. About this clone itself: Its antigen is unknown. Within one base of it there is no much larger clone, and no base qualities were kept.

Participants in the prospective study were enrolled through a virtual design, were aged about 18 to 100 years, and lived in 24 United States geographic areas. In the prospective study, cohorts were assigned on the basis of participant-reported clinical history obtained from a screening survey and a study questionnaire. A participant counted as exposed if, within 2 weeks of entering the study, that participant had been in contact with someone who had a PCR-confirmed or clinician-diagnosed COVID-19 case. In the prospective study, whole blood, serum and a nasopharyngeal or oropharyngeal swab were collected from each participant by mobile phlebotomists. Over a roughly 2-month period, participants in the prospective study had the option of providing additional blood draws and questionnaires. Blood samples from the prospective study were shipped frozen or at room temperature prior to DNA extraction.

The immunoSEQ Assay, a bias-controlled multiplex PCR, was used to amplify TCRbeta CDR3 regions from genomic DNA. The published analysis was carried out like this. Within the assay, amplification of reference gene primers was used to estimate how many nucleated cells each sample contained. Sequence reads were collapsed and filtered to measure the absolute abundance of every unique TCRbeta CDR3 rearrangement. For each sample, productive Simpson clonality was calculated as the square root of Simpson's diversity index across productive rearrangements. In its TCRdb copy, this immuneACCESS table keeps in-frame sequences only and misses some clones. Where compared with another copy, unresolved V genes explain less than half of these, and the others have no known cause. That table is the source of V, J and clone size, and D and trimming were worked out from the DNA. The sample table contains some 340,000 clones; only one count was recorded for 85% to 95% of them. Clones ranked in the top ten supply roughly 3.9% of the sample.

Sequencing was carried out using PBMCs or T cells enriched from blood (not recorded which). This clonotype was obtained from a woman in her thirties who had been exposed to COVID-19. The sequence links TRBV4-1 to TRBJ1-1; the D segment cannot be called with confidence. The CDR3 in this case is CASSQDAGGTEAFF. The nucleotide sequence is TGCGCCAGCAGCCAAGATGCGGGAGGGACTGAAGCTTTCTTT.